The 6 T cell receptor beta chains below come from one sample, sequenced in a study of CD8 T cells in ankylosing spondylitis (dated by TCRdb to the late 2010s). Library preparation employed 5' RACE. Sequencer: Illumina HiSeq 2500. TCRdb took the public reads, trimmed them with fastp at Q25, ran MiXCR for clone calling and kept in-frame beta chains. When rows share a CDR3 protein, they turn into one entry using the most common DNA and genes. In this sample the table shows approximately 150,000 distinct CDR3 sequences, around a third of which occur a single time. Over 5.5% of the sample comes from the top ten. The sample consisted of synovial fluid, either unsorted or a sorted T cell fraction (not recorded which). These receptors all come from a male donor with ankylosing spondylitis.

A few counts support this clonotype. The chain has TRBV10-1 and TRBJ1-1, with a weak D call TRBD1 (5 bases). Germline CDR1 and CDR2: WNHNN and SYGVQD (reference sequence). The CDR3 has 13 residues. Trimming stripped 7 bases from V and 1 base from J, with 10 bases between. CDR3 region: CASTVGQNTEAFF. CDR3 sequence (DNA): TGCGCCAGCACCGTTGGACAGAACACTGAAGCTTTCTTT.

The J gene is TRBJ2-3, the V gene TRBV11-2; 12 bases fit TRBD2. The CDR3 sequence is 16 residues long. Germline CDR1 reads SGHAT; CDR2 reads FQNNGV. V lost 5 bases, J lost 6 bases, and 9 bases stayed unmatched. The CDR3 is CASSLRLAGVPDTQYF. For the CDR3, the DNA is TGTGCCAGCAGCCTAAGACTAGCGGGAGTTCCGGATACGCAGTATTTT.

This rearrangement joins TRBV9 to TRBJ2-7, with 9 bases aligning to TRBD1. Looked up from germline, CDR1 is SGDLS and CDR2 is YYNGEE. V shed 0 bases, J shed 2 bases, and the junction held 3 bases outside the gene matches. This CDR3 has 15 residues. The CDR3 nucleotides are TGTGCCAGCAGCGTAGAGGGGACAGGGCCCTACGAGCAGTACTTC. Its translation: CASSVEGTGPYEQYF.

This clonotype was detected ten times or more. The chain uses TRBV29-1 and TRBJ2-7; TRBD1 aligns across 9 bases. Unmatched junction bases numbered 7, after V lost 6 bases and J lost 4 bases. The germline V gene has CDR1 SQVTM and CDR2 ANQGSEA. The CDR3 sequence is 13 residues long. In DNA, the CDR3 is TGCAGCGTCAGACAGGGGGGTTTGTACGAGCAGTACTTC. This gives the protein CSVRQGGLYEQYF.

CDR3 sequence (DNA): TGTGCCAGTAGTAAGGTGCTAGCGGGAGACACCGGGGAGCTGTTTTTT. This sequence encodes CASSKVLAGDTGELFF. J is TRBJ2-2 and V is TRBV19; 10 nucleotides match TRBD2. The length of the CDR3 is 16 residues. V was pared by 4 bases and J by 3 bases, with 5 bases of the junction left unmatched. In germline, CDR1 is LNHDA, CDR2 SQIVND (reference sequence).

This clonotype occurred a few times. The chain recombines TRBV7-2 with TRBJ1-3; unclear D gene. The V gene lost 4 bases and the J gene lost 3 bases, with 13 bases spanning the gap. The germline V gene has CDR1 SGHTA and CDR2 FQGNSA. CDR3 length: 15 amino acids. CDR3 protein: CASSSFRTGGNTIYF. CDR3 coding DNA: TGTGCCAGCAGCTCATTTCGGACGGGTGGAAACACCATATATTTT.